This TCR beta chain was identified in a study of shared clonotypes between healthy human individuals. This clone showed up just once. The CDR3 length is 18 residues. V dropped 1 base and J dropped 2 bases, with 20 bases sitting between them. From germline, CDR1 is LGHNA and CDR2 YNFKEQ. Produced via immunoSEQ multiplex PCR; TCRdb's table is partial and in-frame only. The sample lists roughly 2,500,000 clones; roughly 93% were seen once. This TCR derives from a young man in good health. Some clones in this sample may be carry-over from other donors' samples. The chain joins TRBV4-2 to TRBJ2-5; the D gene is possibly TRBD2 (6 bases). Sequencing was done on a sample of naive CD4+ T cells from PBMCs. Subset indicated: CD45RA+ positively selected. CDR3 nucleotide sequence: TGTGCCAGCAGCCAAGGCGTGTCGGGTAGCGGAAATCAAGAGACCCAGTACTTC. Amino acids: CASSQGVSGSGNQETQYF.